Each of the 8 T cell receptor beta chains below was sequenced from the same sample in a study of blood T cell repertoires in COVID-19. Measured with immunoSEQ multiplex PCR; TCRdb has only the in-frame clones, and not every one. The data hold roughly 150,000 clones, with around 80% observed a single time. Sequencing input: peripheral blood. All receptors derive from an elderly woman with acute or convalescent COVID-19.

This rearrangement joins TRBV10-1 to TRBJ1-3; D might be TRBD1 (5 bases). The CDR3 is 17 amino acids. Trimming cost V 6 bases and J 0 bases, with 18 bases left between them. CDR1 WNHNN and CDR2 SYGVQD come from the germline V gene (reference sequence). The CDR3 DNA sequence: TGCGCCAGCAGCCGAAATACAGTTAGGGGCTCTGGAAACACCATATATTTT. It translates to CASSRNTVRGSGNTIYF.

This clone appeared a single time. This sequence joins TRBV6-2 or TRBV6-3 and TRBJ1-2, with a possible D match to TRBD1 (5 bases). Trimming left V 4 bases short and J 0 bases short, with 9 bases between. Germline V gives CDR1 MNHEY, CDR2 SVGEGT. The CDR3 is 14 residues long. The CDR3 sequence: CASSSYRPNYGYTF. The CDR3 DNA sequence: TGTGCCAGCAGTTCCTACAGGCCTAACTATGGCTACACCTTC.

This chain joins TRBV5-6 and TRBJ2-5; 7 bases fit TRBD2. CDR3 length: 15 residues. The V segment lost 1 base and the J segment 5 bases; nucleotides outside the gene matches: 8. Germline lookup yields CDR1 SGHDT and CDR2 YYEEEE. CDR3 sequence reads: CASSLSGVVAETQYF. CDR3 nucleotide sequence: TGTGCCAGCAGCTTGAGCGGGGTGGTCGCGGAGACCCAGTACTTC.

Many counts were recorded for this clone. This chain uses TRBV6-2 or TRBV6-3 with TRBJ1-2; D gene unclear. V lost 3 bases and J 2 bases, leaving 7 bases between the germline ends. The CDR3 totals 13 residues. Germline V gene data show CDR1 as MNHEY and CDR2 as SVGEGT. In nucleotides, the CDR3 is TGTGCCAGCAGTTATAGCCAGAACTATGGCTACACCTTC. Its protein is CASSYSQNYGYTF.

This clone was found once. This chain links TRBV5-1 with TRBJ1-6; 8 bases are a match to TRBD1. Germline loops: CDR1 SGHRS, CDR2 YFSETQ. CDR3 length equals 17 residues. V shed 0 bases, J shed 14 bases, and the junction held 16 bases outside the gene matches. CDR3: CASSLDTGQGAPQTLHF. CDR3 coding DNA: TGCGCCAGCAGCTTGGATACGGGGCAGGGGGCCCCTCAAACCCTCCACTTT.

This chain joins TRBV19 and TRBJ1-2; 7 bases align to TRBD1. The CDR3 sequence is 14 residues long. The germline gives CDR1 LNHDA, CDR2 SQIVND (reference sequence). The V and J ends lost 5 bases and 6 bases, in that order; junction bases with no gene match: 9. The CDR3 reads CASSLNRGGDGYTF. CDR3 bases: TGTGCCAGTAGTCTAAACAGGGGAGGCGATGGCTACACCTTC.

V usage is TRBV7-2 and J usage is TRBJ2-2; 9 nucleotides agree with TRBD2. V lost 0 bases, J lost 1 base, and 3 bases stayed unmatched. This CDR3 has 17 amino acids. Germline-derived CDR1 and CDR2 are SGHTA and FQGNSA. The CDR3 region has the DNA TGTGCCAGCAGCTTAGCGGCACTAGCGGGGAACACCGGGGAGCTGTTTTTT. Translation gives CASSLAALAGNTGELFF. The full variable domain, in which reference TRBV7-2 and TRBJ2-2 provide the parts outside the CDR3, is GAGVSQSPSNKVTEKGKDVELRCDPISGHTALYWYRQSLGQGLEFLIYFQGNSAPDKSGLPSDRFSAERTGGSVSTLTIQRTQQEDSAVYLCASSLAALAGNTGELFFGEGSRLTVL.

The rearrangement links TRBV7-9 to TRBJ2-2; D is unclear. Germline V CDR1 and CDR2: SEHNR, FQNEAQ (reference sequence). Deletions cut 3 bases from V and 0 bases from J, with 5 bases between. This CDR3 region has 14 residues. The CDR3 reads CASSFGANTGELFF. The CDR3 nucleotides read TGTGCCAGCAGCTTCGGAGCGAACACCGGGGAGCTGTTTTTT.